One sample yielded the 32 T cell receptor beta chains listed below, sequenced in a study of CD8 T cells in Susac syndrome. RNA, at 0.5 to 1 ug, was reverse transcribed with random hexamers. Each CDR3 protein gets one entry after TCRdb re-called the immunoSEQ multiplex PCR reads with MiXCR. The sample consists of roughly 200,000 distinct CDR3 sequences, roughly nine tenths of them appearing once. The sample consisted of CD4+ T cells from PBMCs. Receptors originate from a human donor with Susac syndrome.

This clonotype showed up just once. The V and J genes are TRBV29-1 and TRBJ2-1; 13 nucleotides match TRBD2. CDR3 length equals 17 residues. Trimming at V came to 4 bases and at J to 4 bases, leaving 10 bases not matched to a gene. Germline CDR1 reads SQVTM; CDR2 reads ANQGSEA. The CDR3 region has the DNA TGCAGCGTTGCCGGGACTAGCGGGAAAGTGGATTACAATGAGCAGTTCTTC. This sequence encodes CSVAGTSGKVDYNEQFF.

V is TRBV2 and J is TRBJ1-2, with TRBD1 as a possible D gene (5 bases). Trimming shortened V by 0 bases and J by 2 bases, and 16 bases separated the two germline ends. This CDR3 comprises 17 residues. Germline lookup yields CDR1 SNHLY and CDR2 FYNNEI. DNA of the CDR3: TGTGCCAGCAGTGAAGCGCTTCGTGCAGGGAGGAACTATGGCTACACCTTC. Residues: CASSEALRAGRNYGYTF. The full variable domain, rest sourced from reference TRBV2 and TRBJ1-2, is EPEVTQTPSHQVTQMGQEVILRCVPISNHLYFYWYRQILGQKVEFLVSFYNNEISEKSEIFDDQFSVERPDGSNFTLKIRSTKLEDSAMYFCASSEALRAGRNYGYTFGSGTRLTVV.

The genes are TRBV18 and TRBJ2-1, with 8 positions matching TRBD1. The CDR3 covers 20 residues. V lost 3 bases and J lost 0; bases outside the gene matches: 16. Germline V gene lookup returns CDR1 KGHSH and CDR2 LQKENI. CDR3 protein: CASSPSLRDRGISSYNEQFF. The CDR3, as DNA: TGTGCCAGCTCACCGAGTTTGCGAGACAGGGGAATTAGCTCCTACAATGAGCAGTTCTTC.

The V gene is TRBV12-3 or TRBV12-4, the J gene TRBJ1-6; D not resolved. V was pared by 0 bases and J by 8 bases, with 8 bases between. The CDR3 has 14 amino acids. In DNA form, the CDR3 reads TGTGCCAGCAGTTTAGCAGGACGCGATTCACCCCTCCACTTT. The encoded protein is CASSLAGRDSPLHF.

The rearrangement joins TRBV3-1 to TRBJ2-1; TRBD2 aligns across 7 bases. CDR1 LGHDT and CDR2 YNNKEL come from the germline V gene (reference sequence). The junction had 7 bases not matched to a gene; V was cut back by 8 bases and J by 3 bases. This CDR3 has 14 residues. CDR3 coding DNA: TGTGCCAGCGGGATAAGCGGGATCTACAATGAGCAGTTCTTC. As protein: CASGISGIYNEQFF.

DNA of the CDR3: TGCAGTGCTAGGTTCTCCGGGAGGGTCCTAACCTACGAGCAGTACTTC. The encoded protein is CSARFSGRVLTYEQYF. This chain connects TRBV20-1 to TRBJ2-7; 8 nucleotides agree with TRBD2. J lost 2 bases, V lost 3 bases, and 12 bases had no gene match. CDR1 is DFQATT, CDR2 SNEGSKA, per germline (reference sequence). The CDR3 is 16 residues long.

The chain uses TRBV7-3 and TRBJ2-3; D perhaps matches TRBD2 (5 bases). The CDR3 runs to 14 residues. In germline, CDR1 is SGHTA, CDR2 FQGTGA. Trimming removed 1 base at V and 3 bases at J, with 8 bases between. CDR3: CASSLIRETDTQYF. Here the CDR3 DNA reads TGTGCCAGCAGCTTAATACGGGAAACAGATACGCAGTATTTT.

A remark on this clonotype: One junction end disagrees with the germline gene, perhaps due to a read error. The J gene is TRBJ2-5, the V gene TRBV6-1; D is uncertain. Germline assignment: CDR1 MNHNS and CDR2 SASEGT. CDR3 length: 17 amino acids. The CDR3 coding sequence is TGTGCCATCAGTGTTTCCCAACCCGCAGGTTATAGAGAGACCCAGTACTTC. The encoded protein is CAISVSQPAGYRETQYF.

The chain is built from TRBV5-6 and TRBJ2-3; 9 positions agree with TRBD1. Germline assignment: CDR1 SGHDT and CDR2 YYEEEE. The CDR3 covers 17 residues. With V trimmed by 0 bases and J by 1 base, 6 bases remained unmatched. The CDR3 protein is CASSLETGTGRTDTQYF. CDR3 bases: TGTGCCAGCAGCTTGGAAACCGGGACAGGGCGCACAGATACGCAGTATTTT.

The CDR3 region is CASSRDALSNQPQHF. Here the CDR3 DNA reads TGTGCCAGCAGCCGGGACGCCTTAAGCAATCAGCCCCAGCATTTT. The chain carries TRBV11-2 and TRBJ1-5; possible D gene TRBD1, 5 bases. With 5 bases removed from V and 1 base from J, the gap between germline ends came to 12 bases. The CDR3 runs 15 residues. Germline loops: CDR1 SGHAT, CDR2 FQNNGV.

This chain connects TRBV20-1 to TRBJ2-4; TRBD2 matches 7 bases. Germline loops: CDR1 DFQATT, CDR2 SNEGSKA (reference sequence). The CDR3 covers 13 residues. Germline trimming cut 1 base from V and 5 bases from J; bases unmatched to any gene: 2. The CDR3 DNA is TGCAGTGCTAGAGGCGGGAGTGAAAACATTCAGTACTTC. Its translation is CSARGGSENIQYF.

V and J are TRBV11-2 and TRBJ2-4; D gene uncertain. The V gene lost 1 base and the J gene lost 4 bases, with 8 bases spanning the gap. Germline CDR1 reads SGHAT; CDR2 reads FQNNGV. CDR3 size: 14 residues. CDR3 residues: CASSLVTGKNIQYF. DNA for the CDR3: TGTGCCAGCAGCTTAGTGACCGGTAAAAACATTCAGTACTTC.

The J gene is TRBJ2-3, the V gene TRBV3-1, with 12 nucleotides matching TRBD2. In germline, CDR1 is LGHDT, CDR2 YNNKEL (reference sequence). CDR3 length: 16 amino acids. Trimming removed 4 bases from V and 6 bases from J; junction bases left unmatched: 8. The CDR3, as DNA: TGTGCCAGCAGCCGATGGACTAGCGGGGAAGAGGATACGCAGTATTTT. This sequence encodes CASSRWTSGEEDTQYF.

This sequence joins TRBV6-5 and TRBJ2-7; D unclear. V lost 6 bases to trimming and J lost 6 bases, with 9 bases between them. The CDR3 covers 11 residues. The germline V gene has CDR1 MNHEY and CDR2 SVGAGI. For the CDR3, the DNA is TGTGCCAGCAGAGTTAAGAGCGAGCAGTACTTC. Its translation is CASRVKSEQYF.

This rearrangement joins TRBV6-5 to TRBJ1-1; the D gene is possibly TRBD1 (5 bases). Germline V gene lookup returns CDR1 MNHEY and CDR2 SVGAGI. Trimming took 3 bases from V and 3 from J, leaving 8 bases between them. CDR3 length: 13 residues. The DNA of the CDR3 is TGTGCCAGCAGTTATCCGGGGGACACTGAAGCTTTCTTT. The encoded protein is CASSYPGDTEAFF.

This clonotype was recorded once. The V gene is TRBV20-1, the J gene TRBJ2-5; D perhaps matches TRBD1 (6 bases). CDR3 length: 13 amino acids. CDR1 DFQATT and CDR2 SNEGSKA come from the germline V gene (reference sequence). Deletions cut 1 base from V and 5 bases from J, with 11 bases between. The CDR3 bases are TGCAGTGCTAGAGCTCAGGGGTGGGAGACCCAGTACTTC. Amino acids: CSARAQGWETQYF.

The rearrangement uses TRBV28 and TRBJ2-3; 7 bases align to TRBD2. Trimming at V came to 3 bases and at J to 4 bases, leaving 4 bases not matched to a gene. The CDR3 is 14 residues long. The germline V gene has CDR1 MDHEN and CDR2 SYDVKM. CDR3 amino acids: CASSFAGESDTQYF. In DNA, the CDR3 is TGTGCCAGCAGTTTTGCGGGAGAATCAGATACGCAGTATTTT.

This clonotype came up once. The chain links TRBV20-1 to TRBJ2-3, with unresolved D. Trimming stripped 1 base from V and 6 bases from J, with 11 bases between. This CDR3 comprises 13 residues. Looked up from germline, CDR1 is DFQATT and CDR2 is SNEGSKA (reference sequence). The CDR3 loop is CSARVPRLDTQYF. For the CDR3, the DNA is TGCAGTGCTAGAGTACCCAGGCTGGATACGCAGTATTTT.

Note on this clonotype: An end of the junction does not agree with germline; a read error may underlie this. This chain connects TRBV5-1 to TRBJ2-1; TRBD2 matches at 12 bases. The CDR3 is 15 amino acids. From germline, CDR1 is SGHRS and CDR2 YFSETQ. For the CDR3, the DNA is TGCGCCAGCAGCGAAGGACTAGCGGGGCGGAATGAGCAGTCCTTC. Amino acids: CASSEGLAGRNEQSF. Full variable domain (remainder filled in from reference TRBV5-1 and TRBJ2-1): KAGVTQTPRYLIKTRGQQVTLSCSPISGHRSVSWYQQTPGQGLQFLFEYFSETQRNKGNFPGRFSGRQFSNSRSEMNVSTLELGDSALYLCASSEGLAGRNEQSFGPGTRLTVL.

The rearrangement links TRBV20-1 to TRBJ2-3, with 13 bases identical to TRBD2. The CDR3 has 16 amino acids. CDR1 is DFQATT, CDR2 SNEGSKA, per germline (reference sequence). V dropped 4 bases and J dropped 5; count of bases not matched to a gene: 9. The CDR3 coding sequence is TGCAGTGCTACCGTTCGGAGGACTAGCGGGGGAGATACGCAGTATTTT. This sequence encodes CSATVRRTSGGDTQYF.

The chain links TRBV20-1 to TRBJ2-1; 14 bases line up with TRBD2. The CDR3 consists of 18 residues. Germline-derived CDR1 and CDR2 are DFQATT and SNEGSKA (reference sequence). Trimming took 2 bases from V and 3 from J; bases not matched to a gene: 9. The CDR3 DNA reads TGCAGTGCTAGAATAGGACTAGCGGGGGGCGCAATCTACAATGAGCAGTTCTTC. This gives the protein CSARIGLAGGAIYNEQFF.

The CDR3 region has the DNA TGCGCCAGCAGCCAAGATTTAAGGAGTCAGCCCCAGCATTTT. Translation: CASSQDLRSQPQHF. The genes are TRBV4-1 and TRBJ1-5, with no clear D. The CDR3 runs 14 residues. V was shortened by 0 bases and J by 6 bases, with 9 bases between the two germline ends. CDR1 MGHRA and CDR2 YSYEKL come from the germline V gene.

V is TRBV12-3 or TRBV12-4 and J is TRBJ1-2; 8 bases are shared with TRBD1. The V gene end was trimmed by 6 bases and the J gene end by 7 bases; junction bases not matched to a gene: 7. The CDR3 totals 13 residues. The CDR3 here is CASRWAGGRGYTF. DNA for the CDR3: TGTGCCAGCAGGTGGGCAGGGGGCCGTGGCTACACCTTC.

This chain joins TRBV27 and TRBJ1-1, with 8 bases aligning to TRBD1. Germline-derived CDR1 and CDR2 are MNHEY and SMNVEV (reference sequence). V dropped 7 bases and J dropped 1; count of bases not matched to a gene: 17. The CDR3 runs to 18 residues. For the CDR3, the DNA is TGTGCCAGCACCAAATCCGGGACAGGAATCGGGAGGAACACTGAAGCTTTCTTT. Translated, it gives CASTKSGTGIGRNTEAFF.

This chain connects TRBV20-1 to TRBJ2-1, with 9 bases that match TRBD2. The germline CDR1 and CDR2 sequences are DFQATT and SNEGSKA (reference sequence). J gave up 14 bases and V 7 bases, and 3 bases lay outside the gene matches. The CDR3 is 9 residues long. The CDR3 sequence is CSVGTSKFF. The DNA of the CDR3 is TGCAGTGTTGGGACTAGCAAGTTCTTC.

The chain links TRBV2 to TRBJ1-2; D may be TRBD1 (6 bases). V shed 9 bases and J shed 8 bases, with 22 bases lying between them. The CDR3 consists of 14 residues. Germline V CDR1 and CDR2: SNHLY, FYNNEI. The CDR3: CARTSGQMEKGYTF. The DNA of the CDR3 is TGTGCCAGGACCTCCGGACAGATGGAAAAAGGCTACACCTTC.

V gene TRBV7-3 combines with J gene TRBJ2-1; D is ambiguous. This CDR3 spans 13 amino acids. Germline CDR1 reads SGHTA; CDR2 reads FQGTGA. V was trimmed by 5 bases and J by 5 bases, leaving 10 bases between them. The CDR3 region is CASSQTRDNEQFF. CDR3 nucleotide sequence: TGTGCCAGCAGCCAAACCCGGGACAATGAGCAGTTCTTC.

The chain recombines TRBV5-1 with TRBJ2-2; D perhaps matches TRBD2 (6 bases). Germline assignment: CDR1 SGHRS and CDR2 YFSETQ. This CDR3 spans 15 amino acids. V was trimmed by 4 bases and J by 5 bases, leaving 15 bases between them. CDR3: CASSGADGGTGELFF. CDR3 nucleotide sequence: TGCGCCAGCAGCGGGGCAGACGGGGGAACCGGGGAGCTGTTTTTT.

The J gene is TRBJ2-5, the V gene TRBV3-1, with 7 bases fitting TRBD1. CDR3 length: 17 amino acids. The ends lost 0 bases at V and 2 bases at J; junction bases unmatched: 9. Germline V gene sequence: CDR1 LGHDT, CDR2 YNNKEL (reference sequence). The CDR3 bases are TGTGCCAGCAGCCAAGATAACCGGGTCAGGGGGCAAGAGACCCAGTACTTC. Translating it yields CASSQDNRVRGQETQYF.

The chain has TRBV27 and TRBJ2-1; TRBD2 matches 7 bases. This CDR3 region has 16 residues. Germline CDR1 and CDR2: MNHEY and SMNVEV (reference sequence). J lost 0 bases, V lost 9 bases, and 11 bases had no gene match. CDR3 region: CASHRDAGDSYNEQFF. CDR3 coding DNA: TGTGCCAGTCATAGGGACGCGGGGGACTCCTACAATGAGCAGTTCTTC.

The rearrangement joins TRBV7-8 to TRBJ2-7; tentative D call: TRBD2 (5 bases). CDR3 length: 15 amino acids. In germline, CDR1 is SGHVS, CDR2 FQNEAQ. V lost 5 bases, J lost 0 bases, and 14 bases lay in between. Here the CDR3 DNA reads TGTGCCAGCAGCCGACGTAGCGATAGCTCCTACGAGCAGTACTTC. Encoded protein: CASSRRSDSSYEQYF.

J is TRBJ2-7 and V is TRBV20-1; D gene unclear. Germline V CDR1 and CDR2: DFQATT, SNEGSKA (reference sequence). Between the trimmed V and J ends, which lost 3 bases and 0 bases, there was a span of 12 bases. The CDR3 has 14 amino acids. CDR3 bases: TGCAGTGCTAGTCGCCTTTCCAGCTCCTACGAGCAGTACTTC. Protein: CSASRLSSSYEQYF.